The 28 T cell receptor beta chains below were found in one sample sequenced in a study of vaccination effects on CD4 cells after COVID-19. Under the ViraFEST assay, PBMC were stimulated with viral peptide pools so that antigen-specific CD4+ T cells expanded. Sequencing was performed afterwards. Culture proceeded for approximately nine days, and CD4+ T cells were then isolated. Each participant received a vaccine that was either BNT162b2 or mRNA-1273, given as two doses. Antigens of these TCRs are unknown. Method: immunoSEQ multiplex PCR; TCRdb's copy keeps in-frame clones and lacks some. The sample lists 25,000 to 35,000 clones, about four fifths occurring once. The sequenced sample was CD4+ T cells from PBMCs cultured with HCoV-NL63 spike peptides, obtained after COVID-19 vaccination. These receptor sequences come from a human donor who received a COVID-19 vaccine. Some clones in this sample may be carry-over from other donors' samples.

The rearrangement uses TRBV5-4 and TRBJ2-5; TRBD1 agrees at 8 bases. V shed 4 bases and J 5 bases; nucleotides not matched to a gene: 10. CDR1 is SGHNT and CDR2 is YYREEE in the germline V gene (reference sequence). CDR3 length: 15 residues. CDR3 in amino acids: CASSIKDRGPETQYF. CDR3 coding DNA: TGTGCCAGCAGCATTAAAGACAGGGGACCGGAGACCCAGTACTTC.

The CDR3 here is CASSLAGTHGTDTQYF. For the CDR3, the DNA is TGCGCCAGCAGCTTGGCCGGGACGCACGGAACAGATACGCAGTATTTT. The V call is TRBV5-1, the J call TRBJ2-3, with D perhaps matching TRBD1 or TRBD2 (5 bases each). The CDR3 runs 16 residues. With 0 bases removed from V and 3 bases from J, the gap between germline ends came to 14 bases. Germline V CDR1 and CDR2: SGHRS, YFSETQ.

The chain combines TRBV7-3 with TRBJ2-3, with 13 nucleotides matching TRBD2. The length of the CDR3 is 17 residues. V was clipped by 6 bases and J by 1 base; unmatched bases: 7. CDR1 is SGHTA and CDR2 is FQGTGA in the germline V gene. CDR3 sequence reads: CASSFTSGGAGTDTQYF. In DNA, the CDR3 is TGTGCCAGCAGTTTTACTAGCGGGGGGGCCGGCACAGATACGCAGTATTTT.

V gene TRBV7-2 combines with J gene TRBJ2-5; no firm D call. CDR1 SGHTA and CDR2 FQGNSA come from the germline V gene. Trimming took 1 base from V and 5 from J, leaving 11 bases between them. The CDR3 is 14 amino acids. CDR3 nucleotides: TGTGCCAGCAGCTTAGGGACCTTGCGGGAGACCCAGTACTTC. Translating it yields CASSLGTLRETQYF. Together with reference TRBV7-2 and TRBJ2-5, the CDR3 gives the full variable domain: GAGVSQSPSNKVTEKGKDVELRCDPISGHTALYWYRQSLGQGLEFLIYFQGNSAPDKSGLPSDRFSAERTGGSVSTLTIQRTQQEDSAVYLCASSLGTLRETQYFGPGTRLLVL.

This chain joins TRBV27 and TRBJ2-5, with 8 nucleotides matching TRBD1. Trimming took 3 bases from V and 5 from J; bases not matched to a gene: 5. Germline CDR1 and CDR2: MNHEY and SMNVEV (reference sequence). The CDR3 is made up of 14 amino acids. CDR3 in amino acids: CASSFRQGRETQYF. The CDR3 DNA reads TGTGCCAGCAGTTTCAGACAGGGGAGGGAGACCCAGTACTTC.

This chain joins TRBV19 and TRBJ1-1, with TRBD1 identical over 10 bases. V was clipped by 5 bases and J by 6 bases; unmatched bases: 6. The CDR3 totals 14 residues. Looked up from germline, CDR1 is LNHDA and CDR2 is SQIVND (reference sequence). This chain's CDR3 is CASSLDRGFAEAFF. The CDR3 DNA is TGTGCCAGTAGTCTGGACAGGGGGTTCGCTGAAGCTTTCTTT. Combining the CDR3 with reference TRBV19 and TRBJ1-1 gives the whole variable domain DGGITQSPKYLFRKEGQNVTLSCEQNLNHDAMYWYRQDPGQGLRLIYYSQIVNDFQKGDIAEGYSVSREKKESFPLTVTSAQKNPTAFYLCASSLDRGFAEAFFGQGTRLTVV.

The genes are TRBV5-6 and TRBJ1-3, with D perhaps matching TRBD1 (5 bases). Deletions cut 4 bases from V and 4 bases from J, with 15 bases between. Germline values: CDR1 SGHDT, CDR2 YYEEEE. The CDR3 spans 15 residues. The CDR3 region is CASSLYGTSGNTIYF. The DNA for the CDR3 is TGTGCCAGCAGCCTTTATGGGACGTCAGGAAACACCATATATTTT.

V gene TRBV15 combines with J gene TRBJ2-5; D ambiguous. This CDR3 spans 14 amino acids. Germline CDR1 reads LNHNV; CDR2 reads YYDKDF (reference sequence). The V end was cut by 0 bases, the J end by 5 bases, with 10 bases between. The CDR3 DNA reads TGTGCCACCAGCAGAGATAGAGCTGTTGAGACCCAGTACTTC. It specifies CATSRDRAVETQYF.

The rearrangement links TRBV7-2 to TRBJ2-1; D gene uncertain. The CDR3 is 13 residues long. Deletions cut 0 bases from V and 8 bases from J, with 8 bases between. Germline lookup yields CDR1 SGHTA and CDR2 FQGNSA. The CDR3 region is CASSLAASHEQFF. The CDR3 DNA sequence: TGTGCCAGCAGCTTAGCGGCGAGTCATGAGCAGTTCTTC.

The chain joins TRBV11-2 to TRBJ1-3; no definite D call. Germline CDR1 is SGHAT and CDR2 is FQNNGV. With 1 base removed from V and 4 bases from J, the gap between germline ends came to 2 bases. The CDR3 loop spans 12 amino acids. The CDR3 nucleotides read TGTGCCAGCAGCTTAGTCGGAAACACCATATATTTT. This gives the protein CASSLVGNTIYF.

V usage is TRBV18 and J usage is TRBJ2-3, with D possibly being TRBD1 (5 bases). Per germline, CDR1 KGHSH and CDR2 LQKENI. The CDR3 is 15 residues long. V dropped 3 bases and J dropped 1 base, with 11 bases sitting between them. CDR3 sequence: CASSPTGLRTDTQYF. The CDR3 nucleotides are TGTGCCAGCTCACCCACAGGTTTACGCACAGATACGCAGTATTTT.

The chain carries TRBV12-3 or TRBV12-4 and TRBJ2-3; D gene unclear. The CDR3 loop spans 12 amino acids. V dropped 9 bases and J dropped 2 bases, with 9 bases sitting between them. DNA for the CDR3: TGTGCCAGTGCCGAAGTCACAGATACGCAGTATTTT. Translation gives CASAEVTDTQYF.

CDR3 nucleotide sequence: TGTGCCAGCAGCTTAAGACTAGCGGGGACAGATACGCAGTATTTT. Protein product: CASSLRLAGTDTQYF. The genes are TRBV9 and TRBJ2-3, with 11 bases identical to TRBD2. Germline-derived CDR1 and CDR2 are SGDLS and YYNGEE. This CDR3 has 15 residues. Unmatched junction bases numbered 4, after V lost 4 bases and J lost 3 bases.

The V call is TRBV5-6, the J call TRBJ1-1, with TRBD1 matching 8 bases. The germline V gene encodes CDR1 SGHDT and CDR2 YYEEEE. This CDR3 is built from 15 residues. The junction had 6 bases not matched to a gene; V was cut back by 1 base and J by 4 bases. This chain's CDR3 is CASSLRITGGTEAFF. DNA of the CDR3: TGTGCCAGCAGCTTGAGAATAACAGGGGGCACTGAAGCTTTCTTT.

The V call is TRBV5-4, the J call TRBJ1-2; no reliable D call. The CDR3 runs to 13 residues. The V and J ends lost 9 bases and 8 bases respectively, with 20 bases between them. Germline CDR1 is SGHNT and CDR2 is YYREEE (reference sequence). Written as DNA, the CDR3 is TGTGCCACCGGTGGGGAGGTACGTCGCGGCTACACCTTC. Translating gives CATGGEVRRGYTF. Full variable domain (outside the CDR3, taken from reference TRBV5-4 and TRBJ1-2): ETGVTQSPTHLIKTRGQQVTLRCSSQSGHNTVSWYQQALGQGPQFIFQYYREEENGRGNFPPRFSGLQFPNYSSELNVNALELDDSALYLCATGGEVRRGYTFGSGTRLTVV.

The chain recombines TRBV19 with TRBJ1-5, with unresolved D. The CDR3 covers 13 residues. V lost 4 bases and J 5 bases, leaving 9 bases between the germline ends. The V gene's germline CDR1 is LNHDA and CDR2 SQIVND (reference sequence). The CDR3 DNA reads as TGTGCCAGTAGTACCGGGAAGGATCAGCCCCAGCATTTT. It yields the protein CASSTGKDQPQHF.

The genes are TRBV28 and TRBJ2-5, with no clear D. V was pared by 8 bases and J by 7 bases, with 14 bases between. The V gene's germline CDR1 is MDHEN and CDR2 SYDVKM. The CDR3 runs 12 residues. This chain's CDR3 is CASGRIKGTQYF. The CDR3 DNA is TGTGCCAGCGGTCGGATTAAGGGGACCCAGTACTTC. Based on the CDR3 plus reference TRBV28 and TRBJ2-5, the full variable domain is DVKVTQSSRYLVKRTGEKVFLECVQDMDHENMFWYRQDPGLGLRLIYFSYDVKMKEKGDIPEGYSVSREKKERFSLILESASTNQTSMYLCASGRIKGTQYFGPGTRLLVL.

The chain recombines TRBV7-2 with TRBJ2-3, with 8 bases identical to TRBD2. Losses at the gene ends were 5 bases for V and 2 bases for J; bases not matched to a gene: 18. The CDR3 consists of 19 residues. CDR1 is SGHTA and CDR2 is FQGNSA in the germline V gene. CDR3 sequence: CASSPPQFWRGVYTDTQYF. The CDR3 coding sequence is TGTGCCAGCAGCCCTCCCCAGTTCTGGCGGGGGGTATACACAGATACGCAGTATTTT. The full variable domain, its missing parts supplied by reference TRBV7-2 and TRBJ2-3, is GAGVSQSPSNKVTEKGKDVELRCDPISGHTALYWYRQSLGQGLEFLIYFQGNSAPDKSGLPSDRFSAERTGGSVSTLTIQRTQQEDSAVYLCASSPPQFWRGVYTDTQYFGPGTRLTVL.

This chain uses TRBV5-1 with TRBJ1-4, with D maybe TRBD1 (6 bases). The germline V and J ends were trimmed by 4 bases and 5 bases, with 15 bases remaining between them. Germline-derived CDR1 and CDR2 are SGHRS and YFSETQ. The CDR3 is 15 residues long. The CDR3 DNA is TGCGCCAGCAGCAAAGACAGGCAGGGGAATGAAAAACTGTTTTTT. Amino acids: CASSKDRQGNEKLFF.

For the CDR3, the DNA is TGTGCCAGCAGACGACTACAGGGTGGAGGCTACACCTTC. It translates to CASRRLQGGGYTF. The chain recombines TRBV3-1 (or the pseudogene TRBV3-2) with TRBJ1-2; a weak D match, TRBD1 (6 bases). CDR1 and CDR2 from the germline V gene are LGHDT and YNNKEL (reference sequence). Trimming shortened V by 6 bases and J by 8 bases, and 16 bases separated the two germline ends. This CDR3 is 13 amino acids long.

V gene TRBV11-3 combines with J gene TRBJ2-5; D unclear. Germline CDR1 reads SGHNT; CDR2 reads YENEEA. The CDR3 extends over 14 amino acids. V lost 0 bases, J lost 0 bases, and 5 bases lay in between. CDR3 nucleotide sequence: TGTGCCAGCAGCTTAGACACGCACCAAGAGACCCAGTACTTC. This gives the protein CASSLDTHQETQYF.

Only a few counts were recorded for this clone. The DNA for the CDR3 is TGTGCCAGCAGCGAGCTACCATACAATCAGCCCCAGCATTTT. As protein: CASSELPYNQPQHF. The rearrangement uses TRBV9 and TRBJ1-5, with D unclear. Germline CDR1 and CDR2: SGDLS and YYNGEE. Trimming pared 3 bases from V and 3 bases from J, leaving 10 bases between. The CDR3 extends over 14 amino acids.

This clone was found a few times. The V gene is TRBV5-4, the J gene TRBJ2-7; D might be TRBD1 or TRBD2, each matching 5 bases. Germline V lookup: CDR1 SGHNT, CDR2 YYREEE (reference sequence). Between the trimmed V and J ends, which lost 3 bases and 2 bases, there was a span of 9 bases. The CDR3 length is 13 residues. CDR3: CASSWDGTYEQYV. CDR3 nucleotide sequence: TGTGCCAGCAGCTGGGACGGTACCTACGAGCAGTACGTC.

This chain joins TRBV5-8 and TRBJ1-2; D perhaps matches TRBD1 (6 bases). Germline assignment: CDR1 SGHTS and CDR2 YDEGEE. The CDR3 extends over 14 amino acids. Deletions cut 4 bases from V and 3 bases from J, with 13 bases between. CDR3 DNA sequence: TGTGCCAGCAGCCCAGACAGGTTGTACTATGGCTACACCTTC. Protein product: CASSPDRLYYGYTF. Supplemented by reference TRBV5-8 and TRBJ1-2, the full variable domain reads EAGVTQSPTHLIKTRGQQATLRCSPISGHTSVYWYQQALGLGLQFLLWYDEGEERNRGNFPPRFSGRQFPNYSSELNVNALELEDSALYLCASSPDRLYYGYTFGSGTRLTVV.

V and J are TRBV6-5 and TRBJ1-5; D possibly corresponds to TRBD1 (5 bases). V lost 1 base to trimming and J lost 2 bases, with 12 bases between them. CDR3 length: 16 residues. Germline V gene sequence: CDR1 MNHEY, CDR2 SVGAGI. The DNA of the CDR3 is TGTGCCAGCAGTTACTTTGGGGGGTATGGCAATCAGCCCCAGCATTTT. It translates to CASSYFGGYGNQPQHF.

V usage is TRBV4-1 and J usage is TRBJ2-3; D remains ambiguous. This CDR3 is built from 14 residues. The V gene's germline CDR1 is MGHRA and CDR2 YSYEKL. V lost 0 bases and J 2 bases, leaving 6 bases between the germline ends. CDR3 amino acids: CASSQDQPTDTQYF. CDR3 in DNA: TGCGCCAGCAGCCAAGATCAGCCCACAGATACGCAGTATTTT.

The V call is TRBV19, the J call TRBJ1-6; 7 nucleotides match TRBD1. This CDR3 is built from 14 residues. After removal of 7 bases from V and 7 bases from J, the junction contained 7 bases not matched to a gene. Germline V gene sequence: CDR1 LNHDA, CDR2 SQIVND (reference sequence). CDR3 bases: TGTGCCAGTACCACCGGGACAGTAAATTCACCCCTCCACTTT. Amino acids: CASTTGTVNSPLHF.

The chain uses TRBV7-3 and TRBJ2-1; D gene uncertain. This CDR3 contains 14 residues. Trimming removed 5 bases from V and 9 bases from J, with 17 bases in between. Looked up from germline, CDR1 is SGHTA and CDR2 is FQGTGA. CDR3 coding DNA: TGTGCCAGCAGCCCCCGGGTTTCCTCGGGTGAGCAGTTCTTC. Its translation: CASSPRVSSGEQFF.